This T cell receptor beta chain appears in the sequencing data of a study of cytomegalovirus exposure and HLA in healthy donors. General study points: Around 160 TCR beta chains were listed as cytomegalovirus-associated.

A word on this clone: The antigen is unknown.

Primers included in the PCR were 60 Vbeta and 13 Jbeta primers. Some clones are missing from TCRdb's copy, which holds only in-frame ones; the method was immunoSEQ multiplex PCR. The sample lists over 200,000 clones; 85% were seen once. Germline CDR1 and CDR2: MDHEN and SYDVKM. The CDR3 consists of 15 residues. V was clipped by 5 bases and J by 1 base; unmatched bases: 3. This receptor was obtained from a human donor in good health. Sequencing was carried out using PBMCs. V is TRBV28 and J is TRBJ2-5; 11 bases agree with TRBD2. CDR3 coding DNA: TGTGCCAGCAGTCCCGGACTAGCGGGCCAAGAGACCCAGTACTTC. It translates to CASSPGLAGQETQYF.